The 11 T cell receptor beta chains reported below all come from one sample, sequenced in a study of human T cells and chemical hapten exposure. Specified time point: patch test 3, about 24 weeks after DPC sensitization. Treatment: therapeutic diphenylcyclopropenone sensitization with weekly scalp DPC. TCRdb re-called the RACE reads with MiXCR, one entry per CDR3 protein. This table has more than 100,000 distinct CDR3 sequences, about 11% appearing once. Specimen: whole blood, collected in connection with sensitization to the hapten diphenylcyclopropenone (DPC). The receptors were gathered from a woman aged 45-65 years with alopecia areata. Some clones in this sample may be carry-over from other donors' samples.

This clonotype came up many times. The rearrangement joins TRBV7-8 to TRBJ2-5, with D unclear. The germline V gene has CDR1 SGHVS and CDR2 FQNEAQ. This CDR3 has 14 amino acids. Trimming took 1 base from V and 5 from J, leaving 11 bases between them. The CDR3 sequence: CASSLDRARETQYF. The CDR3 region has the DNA TGTGCCAGCAGCTTAGATCGGGCGCGGGAGACCCAGTACTTC.

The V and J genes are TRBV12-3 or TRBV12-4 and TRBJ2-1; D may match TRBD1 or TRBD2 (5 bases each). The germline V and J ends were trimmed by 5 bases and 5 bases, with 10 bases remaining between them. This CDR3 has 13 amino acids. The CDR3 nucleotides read TGTGCCAGCAGTGGGACCCTCGACAATGAGCAGTTCTTC. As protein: CASSGTLDNEQFF.

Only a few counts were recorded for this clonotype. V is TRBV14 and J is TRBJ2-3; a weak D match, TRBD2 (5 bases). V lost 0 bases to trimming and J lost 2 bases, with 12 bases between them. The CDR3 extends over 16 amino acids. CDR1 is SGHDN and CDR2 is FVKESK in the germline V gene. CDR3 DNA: TGTGCCAGCAGCCAAGATGTTCGGGGAAACACAGATACGCAGTATTTT. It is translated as CASSQDVRGNTDTQYF.

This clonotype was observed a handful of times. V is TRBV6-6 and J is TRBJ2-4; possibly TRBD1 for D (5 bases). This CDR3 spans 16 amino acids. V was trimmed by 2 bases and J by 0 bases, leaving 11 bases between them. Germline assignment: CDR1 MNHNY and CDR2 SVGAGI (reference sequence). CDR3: CASSYLTDLAKNIQYF. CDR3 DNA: TGTGCCAGCAGTTACCTGACAGACCTAGCCAAAAACATTCAGTACTTC.

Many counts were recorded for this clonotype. DNA of the CDR3: TGTGCCATCACGGGAGCCACTAGCACAGATACGCAGTATTTT. Translating it yields CAITGATSTDTQYF. V gene TRBV10-3 combines with J gene TRBJ2-3, with a tentative D call TRBD2 (6 bases). Germline CDR1 and CDR2: ENHRY and SYGVKD. V dropped 7 bases and J dropped 0 bases, with 11 bases sitting between them. CDR3 size: 14 residues.

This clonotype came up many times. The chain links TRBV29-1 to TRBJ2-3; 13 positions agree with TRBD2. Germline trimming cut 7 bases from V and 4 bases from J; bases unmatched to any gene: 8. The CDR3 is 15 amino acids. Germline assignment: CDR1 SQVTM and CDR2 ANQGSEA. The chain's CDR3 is CSALTSGGLADTQYF. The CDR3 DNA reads TGCAGCGCCTTGACTAGCGGGGGGTTAGCAGATACGCAGTATTTT.

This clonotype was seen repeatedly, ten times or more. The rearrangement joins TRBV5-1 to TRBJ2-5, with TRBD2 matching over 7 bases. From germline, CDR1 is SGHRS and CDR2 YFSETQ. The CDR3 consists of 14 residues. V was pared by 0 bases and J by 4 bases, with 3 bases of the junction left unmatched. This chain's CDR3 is CASSLEAGVETQYF. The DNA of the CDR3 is TGCGCCAGCAGCTTGGAGGCGGGAGTAGAGACCCAGTACTTC.

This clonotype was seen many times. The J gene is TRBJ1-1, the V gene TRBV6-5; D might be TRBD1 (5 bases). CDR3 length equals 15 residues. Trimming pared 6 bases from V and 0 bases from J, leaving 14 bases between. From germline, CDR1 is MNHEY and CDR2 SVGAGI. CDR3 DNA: TGTGCCAGCAGCCGCCGGACACAAATGAACACTGAAGCTTTCTTT. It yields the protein CASSRRTQMNTEAFF.

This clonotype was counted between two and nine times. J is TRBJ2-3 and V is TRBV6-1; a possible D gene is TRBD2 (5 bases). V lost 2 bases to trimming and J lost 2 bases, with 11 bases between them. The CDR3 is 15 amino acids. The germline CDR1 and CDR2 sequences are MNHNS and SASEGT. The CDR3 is CASSESAGFTDTQYF. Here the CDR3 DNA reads TGTGCCAGCAGTGAATCGGCGGGTTTCACAGATACGCAGTATTTT.

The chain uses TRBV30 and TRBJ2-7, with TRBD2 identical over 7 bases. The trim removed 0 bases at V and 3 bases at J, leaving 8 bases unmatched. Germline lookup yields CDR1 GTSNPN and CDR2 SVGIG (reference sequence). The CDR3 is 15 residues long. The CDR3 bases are TGTGCCTGGAGTGTACTACCGGGGGGAGACTACGAGCAGTACTTC. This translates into CAWSVLPGGDYEQYF. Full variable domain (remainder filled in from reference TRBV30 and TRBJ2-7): SQTIHQWPATLVQPVGSPLSLECTVEGTSNPNLYWYRQAAGRGLQLLFYSVGIGQISSEVPQNLSASRPQDRQFILSSKKLLLSDSGFYLCAWSVLPGGDYEQYFGPGTRLTVT.

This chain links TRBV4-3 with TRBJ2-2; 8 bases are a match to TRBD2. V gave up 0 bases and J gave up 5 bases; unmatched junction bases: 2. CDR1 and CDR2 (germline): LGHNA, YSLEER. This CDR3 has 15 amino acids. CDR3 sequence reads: CASSQDTGGTGELFF. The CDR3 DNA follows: TGCGCCAGCAGCCAAGACACGGGAGGGACCGGGGAGCTGTTTTTT.